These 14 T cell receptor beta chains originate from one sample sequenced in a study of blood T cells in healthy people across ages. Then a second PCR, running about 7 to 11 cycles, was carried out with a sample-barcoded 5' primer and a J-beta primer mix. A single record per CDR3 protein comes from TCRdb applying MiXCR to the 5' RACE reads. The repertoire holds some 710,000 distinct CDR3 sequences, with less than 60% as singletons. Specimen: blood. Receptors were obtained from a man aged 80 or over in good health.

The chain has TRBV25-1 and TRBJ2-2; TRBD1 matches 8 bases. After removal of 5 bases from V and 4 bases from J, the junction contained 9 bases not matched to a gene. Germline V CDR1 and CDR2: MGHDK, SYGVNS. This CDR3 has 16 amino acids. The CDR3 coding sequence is TGTGCCAGCAGTAAACCGGGACAGGTCGGCACCGGGGAGCTGTTTTTT. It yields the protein CASSKPGQVGTGELFF.

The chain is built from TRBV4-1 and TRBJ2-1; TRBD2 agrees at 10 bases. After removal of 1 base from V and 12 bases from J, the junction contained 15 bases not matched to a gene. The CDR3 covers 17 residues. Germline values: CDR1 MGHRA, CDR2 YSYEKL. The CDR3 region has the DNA TGCGCCAGCAGCCAAGTGGATATGGGACTAGCGTTAACCGGGCAGTTCTTC. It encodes CASSQVDMGLALTGQFF.

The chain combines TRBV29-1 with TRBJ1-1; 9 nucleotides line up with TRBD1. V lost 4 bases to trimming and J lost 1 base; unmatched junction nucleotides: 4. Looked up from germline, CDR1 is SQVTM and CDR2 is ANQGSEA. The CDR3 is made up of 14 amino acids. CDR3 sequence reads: CSVGQGGKNTEAFF. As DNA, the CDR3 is TGCAGCGTTGGACAGGGGGGGAAGAACACTGAAGCTTTCTTT.

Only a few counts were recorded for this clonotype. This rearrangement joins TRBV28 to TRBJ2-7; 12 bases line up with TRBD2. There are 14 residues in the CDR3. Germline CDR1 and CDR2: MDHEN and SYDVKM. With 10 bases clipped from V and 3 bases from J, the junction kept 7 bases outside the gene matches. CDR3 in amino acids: CAIQTSGSLYEQYF. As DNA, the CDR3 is TGTGCCATCCAGACTAGCGGGAGTCTCTACGAGCAGTACTTC.

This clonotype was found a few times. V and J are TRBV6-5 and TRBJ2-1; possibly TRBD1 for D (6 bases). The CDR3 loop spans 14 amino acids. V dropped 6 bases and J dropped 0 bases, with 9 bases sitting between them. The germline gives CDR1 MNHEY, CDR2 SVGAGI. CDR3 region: CASRKDSSYNEQFF. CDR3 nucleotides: TGTGCCAGCAGGAAGGACAGCTCCTACAATGAGCAGTTCTTC.

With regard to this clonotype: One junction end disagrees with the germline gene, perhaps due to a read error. The CDR3 sequence is CSVLTGGDQETRYF. The CDR3 DNA is TGCAGCGTCCTGACAGGGGGGGACCAAGAGACCCGGTACTTC. The V and J genes are TRBV29-1 and TRBJ2-5, with 9 bases matching TRBD1. This CDR3 comprises 14 residues. The germline V gene has CDR1 SQVTM and CDR2 ANQGSEA.

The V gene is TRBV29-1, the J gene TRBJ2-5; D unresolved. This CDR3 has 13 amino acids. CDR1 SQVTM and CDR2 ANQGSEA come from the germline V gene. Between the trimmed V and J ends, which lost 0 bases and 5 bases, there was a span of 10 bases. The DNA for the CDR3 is TGCAGCGTTGAAGATACGCCGGTGGAGACCCAGTACTTC. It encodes CSVEDTPVETQYF.

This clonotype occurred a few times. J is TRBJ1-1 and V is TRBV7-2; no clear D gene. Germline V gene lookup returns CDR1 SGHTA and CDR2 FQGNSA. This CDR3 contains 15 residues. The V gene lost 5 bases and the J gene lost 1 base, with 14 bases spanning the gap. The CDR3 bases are TGTGCCAGCAGCCTAAATATGGAAGGGAACACTGAAGCTTTCTTT. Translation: CASSLNMEGNTEAFF.

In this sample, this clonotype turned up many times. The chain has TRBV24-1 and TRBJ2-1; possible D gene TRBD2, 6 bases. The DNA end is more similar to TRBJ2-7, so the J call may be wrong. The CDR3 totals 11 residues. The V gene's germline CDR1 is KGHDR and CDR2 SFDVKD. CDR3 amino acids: CATGGYNEQYF. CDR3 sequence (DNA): TGTGCCACCGGGGGGTACAATGAGCAGTACTTC.

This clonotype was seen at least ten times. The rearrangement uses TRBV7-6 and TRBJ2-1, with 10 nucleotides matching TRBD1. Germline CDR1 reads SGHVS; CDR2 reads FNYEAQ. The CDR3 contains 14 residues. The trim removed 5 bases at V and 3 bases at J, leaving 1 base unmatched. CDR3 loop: CASSGQGGYNEQFF. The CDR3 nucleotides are TGTGCCAGCAGCGGACAGGGGGGCTACAATGAGCAGTTCTTC.

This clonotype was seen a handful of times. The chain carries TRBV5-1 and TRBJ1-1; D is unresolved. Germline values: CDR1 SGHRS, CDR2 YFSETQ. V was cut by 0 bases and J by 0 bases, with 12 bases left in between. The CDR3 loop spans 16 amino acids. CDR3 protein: CASSLGYQAMNTEAFF. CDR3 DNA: TGCGCCAGCAGCTTGGGCTATCAGGCCATGAACACTGAAGCTTTCTTT. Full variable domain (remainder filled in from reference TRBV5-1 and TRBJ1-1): KAGVTQTPRYLIKTRGQQVTLSCSPISGHRSVSWYQQTPGQGLQFLFEYFSETQRNKGNFPGRFSGRQFSNSRSEMNVSTLELGDSALYLCASSLGYQAMNTEAFFGQGTRLTVV.

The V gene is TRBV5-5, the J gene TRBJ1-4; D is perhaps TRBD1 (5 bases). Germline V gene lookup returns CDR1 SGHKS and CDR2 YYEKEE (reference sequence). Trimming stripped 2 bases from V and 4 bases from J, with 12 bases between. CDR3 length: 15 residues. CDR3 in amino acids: CASSFWGNLNEKLFF. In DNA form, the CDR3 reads TGTGCCAGCAGCTTCTGGGGGAACCTTAATGAAAAACTGTTTTTT. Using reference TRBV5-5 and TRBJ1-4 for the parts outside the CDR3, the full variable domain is DAGVTQSPTHLIKTRGQQVTLRCSPISGHKSVSWYQQVLGQGPQFIFQYYEKEERGRGNFPDRFSARQFPNYSSELNVNALLLGDSALYLCASSFWGNLNEKLFFGSGTQLSVL.

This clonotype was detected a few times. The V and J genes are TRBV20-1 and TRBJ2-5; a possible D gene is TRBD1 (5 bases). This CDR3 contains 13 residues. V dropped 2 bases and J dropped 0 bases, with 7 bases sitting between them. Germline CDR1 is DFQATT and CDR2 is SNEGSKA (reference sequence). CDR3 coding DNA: TGCAGTGCTAGACCGGACAACCAAGAGACCCAGTACTTC. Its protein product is CSARPDNQETQYF.

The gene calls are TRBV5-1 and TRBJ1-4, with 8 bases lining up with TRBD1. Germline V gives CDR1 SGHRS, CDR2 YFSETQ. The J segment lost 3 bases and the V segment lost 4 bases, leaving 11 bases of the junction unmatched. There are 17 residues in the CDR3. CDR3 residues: CASSQKQGALANEKLFF. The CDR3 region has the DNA TGCGCCAGCAGCCAGAAGCAGGGGGCGTTGGCTAATGAAAAACTGTTTTTT.